The source of this T cell receptor (beta chain) is a study of T-cell memory formation after mild COVID-19. Study-wide context: Across donors, TCR clusters were largely donor specific. Study conclusions and caveats: A subset of responding clones appeared in pre-infection memory, suggesting cross-reactive memory joined. From day 15 to 85, contracting clones were balanced between CD4 and CD8, whereas later expanders leaned toward CD4+.

The TCR alpha and TCR beta cDNA libraries, bearing sample barcodes and UMIs, were generated by 5'RACE using constant-segment primers. TCRdb redid the calling of the 5' RACE reads with MiXCR, one entry per CDR3 protein. The sample yields 200,000 to 250,000 distinct CDR3 sequences, roughly 14% seen once. As for this clonotype: Its matching antigen is unknown.

Germline V CDR1 and CDR2: MNHNS, SASEGT. Between the trimmed V and J ends, which lost 7 bases and 3 bases, there was a span of 4 bases. The length of the CDR3 is 12 residues. J is TRBJ2-6 and V is TRBV6-1; D is undetermined. The sample taken for sequencing was PBMCs or a T cell subset sorted from them (not recorded which). This receptor was taken from an adult woman who had mild COVID-19 (a few samples of this study predate the infection). Cell type and time point are not known. Here the CDR3 reads CASIRGANVLTF. Here the CDR3 DNA reads TGTGCCAGCATTCGTGGGGCCAACGTCCTGACTTTC.